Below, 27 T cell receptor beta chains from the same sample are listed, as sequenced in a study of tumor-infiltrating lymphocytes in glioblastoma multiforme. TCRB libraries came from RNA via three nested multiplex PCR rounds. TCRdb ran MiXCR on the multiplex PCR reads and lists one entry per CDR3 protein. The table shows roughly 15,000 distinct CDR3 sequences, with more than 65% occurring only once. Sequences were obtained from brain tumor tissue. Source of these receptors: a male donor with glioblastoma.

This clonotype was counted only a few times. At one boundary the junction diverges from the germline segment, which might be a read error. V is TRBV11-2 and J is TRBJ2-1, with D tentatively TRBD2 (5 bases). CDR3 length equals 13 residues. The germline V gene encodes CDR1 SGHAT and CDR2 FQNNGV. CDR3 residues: CASSIDRGNEQFF. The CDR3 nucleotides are TGTGCAAGCAGCATAGATAGAGGGAATGAGCAGTTCTTC.

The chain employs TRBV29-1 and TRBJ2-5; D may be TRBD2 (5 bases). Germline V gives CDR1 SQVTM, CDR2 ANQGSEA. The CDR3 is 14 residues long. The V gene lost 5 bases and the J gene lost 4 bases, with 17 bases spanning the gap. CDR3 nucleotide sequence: TGCAGCGTTCGAGGGAAGGAGCCGATAGAGACCCAGTACTTC. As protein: CSVRGKEPIETQYF. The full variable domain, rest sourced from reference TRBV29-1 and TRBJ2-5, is SAVISQKPSRDICQRGTSLTIQCQVDSQVTMMFWYRQQPGQSLTLIATANQGSEATYESGFVIDKFPISRPNLTFSTLTVSNMSPEDSSIYLCSVRGKEPIETQYFGPGTRLLVL.

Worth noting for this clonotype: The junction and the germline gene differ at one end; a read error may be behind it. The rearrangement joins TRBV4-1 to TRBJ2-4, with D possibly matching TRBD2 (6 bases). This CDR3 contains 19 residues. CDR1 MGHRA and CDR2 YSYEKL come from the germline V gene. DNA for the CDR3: TGCGCCAGTAGCCAAGGAGAACGGCAGGGACTTCTAGCCAAAAACATTCAGTACTTC. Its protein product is CASSQGERQGLLAKNIQYF.

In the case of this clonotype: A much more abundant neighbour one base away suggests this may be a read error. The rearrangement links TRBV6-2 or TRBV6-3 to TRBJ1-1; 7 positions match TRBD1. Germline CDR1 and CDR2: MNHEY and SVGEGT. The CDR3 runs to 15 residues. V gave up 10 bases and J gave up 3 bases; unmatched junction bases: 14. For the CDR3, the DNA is TGTGCCACCGCGGGACAGCATATAAAGGACACTGAAGCTTTCTTT. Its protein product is CATAGQHIKDTEAFF.

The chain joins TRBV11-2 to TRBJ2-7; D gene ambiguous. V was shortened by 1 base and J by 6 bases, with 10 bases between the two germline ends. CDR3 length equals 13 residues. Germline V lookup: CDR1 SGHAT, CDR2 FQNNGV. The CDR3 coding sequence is TGTGCCAGCAGCTTAGGGCATGTTGGCGAGCAGTACTTC. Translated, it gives CASSLGHVGEQYF.

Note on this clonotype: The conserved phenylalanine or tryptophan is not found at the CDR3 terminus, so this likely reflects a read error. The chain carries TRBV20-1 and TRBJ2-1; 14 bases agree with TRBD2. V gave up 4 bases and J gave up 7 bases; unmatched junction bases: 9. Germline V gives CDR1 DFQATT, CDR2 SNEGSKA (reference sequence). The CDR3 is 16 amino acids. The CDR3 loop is CSATRPGLAGVNEQFL. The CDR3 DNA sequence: TGCAGTGCTACTCGACCGGGACTAGCGGGAGTGAATGAGCAGTTCCTC.

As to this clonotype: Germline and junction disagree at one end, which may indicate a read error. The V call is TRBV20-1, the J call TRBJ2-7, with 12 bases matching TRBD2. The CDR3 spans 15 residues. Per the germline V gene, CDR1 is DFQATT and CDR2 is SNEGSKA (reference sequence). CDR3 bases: TGCGGTGCTAGAGGGCTAGCGGGGGGGTTGTACGAGCGGTACTTC. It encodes CGARGLAGGLYERYF.

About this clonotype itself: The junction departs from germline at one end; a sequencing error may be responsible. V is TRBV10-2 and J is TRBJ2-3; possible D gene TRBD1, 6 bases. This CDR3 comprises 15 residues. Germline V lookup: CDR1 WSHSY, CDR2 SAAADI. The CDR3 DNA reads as TGCGCCAGTAGTGAGGCAGGGGCTGGGGCAGATACGCGGTATTTT. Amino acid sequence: CASSEAGAGADTRYF.

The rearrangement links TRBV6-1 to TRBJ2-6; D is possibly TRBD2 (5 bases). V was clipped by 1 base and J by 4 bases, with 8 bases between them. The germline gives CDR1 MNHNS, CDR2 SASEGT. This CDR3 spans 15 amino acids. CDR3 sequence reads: CASSEGETGANVLTF. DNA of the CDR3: TGTGCCAGCAGTGAAGGGGAGACAGGGGCCAACGTCCTGACTTTC.

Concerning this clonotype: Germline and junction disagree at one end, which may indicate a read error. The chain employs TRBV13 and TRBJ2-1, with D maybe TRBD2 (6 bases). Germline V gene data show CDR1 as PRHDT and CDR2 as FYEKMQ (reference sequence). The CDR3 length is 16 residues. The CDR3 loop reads CASSLDASTTGDEQLF. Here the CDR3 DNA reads TGTGCCAGCAGCTTAGACGCTAGCACAACGGGGGATGAGCAGCTCTTC. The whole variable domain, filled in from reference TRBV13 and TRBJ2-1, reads AAGVIQSPRHLIKEKRETATLKCYPIPRHDTVYWYQQGPGQDPQFLISFYEKMQSDKGSIPDRFSAQQFSDYHSELNMSSLELGDSALYFCASSLDASTTGDEQLFGPGTRLTVL.

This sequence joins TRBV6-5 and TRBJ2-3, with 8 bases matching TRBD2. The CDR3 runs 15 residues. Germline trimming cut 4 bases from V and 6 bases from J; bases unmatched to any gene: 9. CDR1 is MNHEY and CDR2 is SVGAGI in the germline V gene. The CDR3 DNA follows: TGTGCCAGCAGTTCCTCAGCGGGAGTCACCGATACGCAGTATTTT. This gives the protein CASSSSAGVTDTQYF.

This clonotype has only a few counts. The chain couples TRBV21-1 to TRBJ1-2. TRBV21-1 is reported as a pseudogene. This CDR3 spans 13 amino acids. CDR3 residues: CPARSGVNYGYTF. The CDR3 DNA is TGTCCAGCCCGGAGTGGGGTTAACTATGGCTACACCTTC.

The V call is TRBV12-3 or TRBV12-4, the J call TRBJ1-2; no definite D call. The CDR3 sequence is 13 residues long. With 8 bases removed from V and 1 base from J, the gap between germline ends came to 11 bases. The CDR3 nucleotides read TGTGCCAGCCGGGCAGAGATTAACTATGGCTACACCTTC. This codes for CASRAEINYGYTF.

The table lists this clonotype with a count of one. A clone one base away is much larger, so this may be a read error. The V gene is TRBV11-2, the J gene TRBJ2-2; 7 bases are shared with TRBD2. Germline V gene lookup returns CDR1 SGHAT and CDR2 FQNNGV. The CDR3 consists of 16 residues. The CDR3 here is CASSLRLAENTGEPFF. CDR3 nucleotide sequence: TGTGCCAGCAGCTTAAGGCTAGCGGAGAACACCGGGGAGCCGTTTTTT.

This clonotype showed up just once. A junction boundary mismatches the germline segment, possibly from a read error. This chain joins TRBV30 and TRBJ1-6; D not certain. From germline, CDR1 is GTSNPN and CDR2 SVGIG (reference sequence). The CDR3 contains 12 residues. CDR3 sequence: CALAALNSPLQF. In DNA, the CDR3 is TGTGCCTTGGCGGCCTTAAATTCACCCCTCCAATTT.

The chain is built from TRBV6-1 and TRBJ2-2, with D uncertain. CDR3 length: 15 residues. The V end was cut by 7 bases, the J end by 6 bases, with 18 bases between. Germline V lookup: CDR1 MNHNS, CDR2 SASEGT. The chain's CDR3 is CASNRNSGIPGELFF. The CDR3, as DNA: TGTGCCAGCAATAGAAATTCTGGGATCCCCGGGGAGCTGTTTTTT.

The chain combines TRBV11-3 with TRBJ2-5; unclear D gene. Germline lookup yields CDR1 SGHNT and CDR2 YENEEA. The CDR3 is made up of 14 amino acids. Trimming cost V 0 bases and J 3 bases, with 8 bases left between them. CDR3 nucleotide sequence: TGTGCCAGCAGCTTAGACGGCAACGAAGAGACCCAGTACTTC. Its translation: CASSLDGNEETQYF.

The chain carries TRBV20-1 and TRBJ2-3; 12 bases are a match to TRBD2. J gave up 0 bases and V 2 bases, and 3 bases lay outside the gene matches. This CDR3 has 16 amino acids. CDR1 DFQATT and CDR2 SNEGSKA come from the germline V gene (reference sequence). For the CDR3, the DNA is TGCAGTGCTAGACGAGGGACTAGCGGGAGCACAGATACGCAGTATTTT. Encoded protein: CSARRGTSGSTDTQYF.

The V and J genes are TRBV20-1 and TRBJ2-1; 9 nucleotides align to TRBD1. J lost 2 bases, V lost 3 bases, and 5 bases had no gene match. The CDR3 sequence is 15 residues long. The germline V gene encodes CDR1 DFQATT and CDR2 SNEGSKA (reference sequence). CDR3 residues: CSASLGQGPYNEQFF. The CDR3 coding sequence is TGCAGTGCTAGTTTGGGACAGGGACCCTACAATGAGCAGTTCTTC.

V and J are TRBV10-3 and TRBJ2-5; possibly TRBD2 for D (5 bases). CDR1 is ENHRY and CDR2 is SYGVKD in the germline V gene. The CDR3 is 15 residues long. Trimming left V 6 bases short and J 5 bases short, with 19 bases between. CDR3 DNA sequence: TGTGCCATCAGCGCGGGCACTCTCCGTCTGGAGACCCAGTACTTC. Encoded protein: CAISAGTLRLETQYF.

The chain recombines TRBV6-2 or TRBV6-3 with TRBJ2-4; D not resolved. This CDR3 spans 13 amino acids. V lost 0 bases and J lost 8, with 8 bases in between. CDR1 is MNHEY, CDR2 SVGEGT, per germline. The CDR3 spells CASSYSGVDIQYF. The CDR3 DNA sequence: TGTGCCAGCAGTTACTCTGGGGTCGACATTCAGTACTTC.

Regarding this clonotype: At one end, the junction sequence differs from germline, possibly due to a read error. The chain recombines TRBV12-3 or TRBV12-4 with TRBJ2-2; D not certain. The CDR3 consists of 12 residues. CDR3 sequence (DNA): TGTGCCAGCAGATTAGACACCGGGGAGCTGTTTTTT. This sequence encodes CASRLDTGELFF.

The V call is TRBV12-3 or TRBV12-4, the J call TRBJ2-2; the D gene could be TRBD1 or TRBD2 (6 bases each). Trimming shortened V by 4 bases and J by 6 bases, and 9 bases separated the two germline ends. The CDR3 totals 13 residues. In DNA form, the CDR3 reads TGTGCCAGCAGTTACGGGGGCCCCGGGGAGCTGTTTTTT. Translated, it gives CASSYGGPGELFF.

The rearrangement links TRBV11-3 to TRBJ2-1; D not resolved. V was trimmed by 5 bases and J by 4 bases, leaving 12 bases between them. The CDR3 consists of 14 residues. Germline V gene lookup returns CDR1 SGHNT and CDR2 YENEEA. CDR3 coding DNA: TGTGCCAGCAGCCCCAGTTTAGGATACAATGAGCAGTTCTTC. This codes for CASSPSLGYNEQFF.

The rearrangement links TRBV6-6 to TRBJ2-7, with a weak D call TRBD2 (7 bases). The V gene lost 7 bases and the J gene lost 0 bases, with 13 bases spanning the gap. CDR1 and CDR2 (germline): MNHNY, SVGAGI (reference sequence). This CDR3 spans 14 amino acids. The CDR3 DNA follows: TGTGCCAGCAAGGGGGAGGGACTCTCCTACGAGCAGTACTTC. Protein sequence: CASKGEGLSYEQYF.

The DNA of the CDR3 is TGTGCCAGCACCGATACAGGTGGGGCCAACGTCCTGACTTTC. This translates into CASTDTGGANVLTF. The V and J genes are TRBV6-1 and TRBJ2-6, with D possibly TRBD1 on 5 matching bases. CDR3 length: 14 amino acids. V lost 7 bases, J lost 3 bases, and 10 bases lay in between. CDR1 and CDR2 (germline): MNHNS, SASEGT.

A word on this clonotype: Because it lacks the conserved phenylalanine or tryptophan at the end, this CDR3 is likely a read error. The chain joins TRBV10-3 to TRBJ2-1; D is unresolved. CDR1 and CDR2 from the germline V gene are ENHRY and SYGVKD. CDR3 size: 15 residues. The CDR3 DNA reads TGCGCCATCAGCAACCGGGTACCGGGTAGTGGTGAGCAGTTCTTA. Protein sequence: CAISNRVPGSGEQFL.